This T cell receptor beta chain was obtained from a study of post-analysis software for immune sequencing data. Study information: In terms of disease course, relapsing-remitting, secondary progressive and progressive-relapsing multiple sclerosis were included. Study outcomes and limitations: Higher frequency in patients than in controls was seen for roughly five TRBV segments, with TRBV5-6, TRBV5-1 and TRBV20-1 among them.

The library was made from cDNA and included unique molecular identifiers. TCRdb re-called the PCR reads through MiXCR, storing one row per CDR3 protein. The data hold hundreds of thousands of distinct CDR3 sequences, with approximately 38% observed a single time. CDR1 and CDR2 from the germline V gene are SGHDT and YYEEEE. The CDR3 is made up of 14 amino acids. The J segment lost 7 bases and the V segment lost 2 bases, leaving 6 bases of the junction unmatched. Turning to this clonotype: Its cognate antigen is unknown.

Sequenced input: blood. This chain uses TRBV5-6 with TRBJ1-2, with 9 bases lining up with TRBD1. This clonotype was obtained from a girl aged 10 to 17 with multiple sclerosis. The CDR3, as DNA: TGTGCCAGCAGCTTCCGGGACAGGGTAACTGGCTACACCTTC. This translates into CASSFRDRVTGYTF.